The 2 T cell receptor beta chains presented below share a single source sample, sequenced in a study of blood T cell repertoires in COVID-19. The data were produced by immunoSEQ multiplex PCR, yet TCRdb's version contains in-frame clones alone and is incomplete. The repertoire consists of over 95,000 clones, with 75% to 85% occurring once and the leading ten covering about 10%. The sequenced sample consisted of peripheral blood. Receptor source: a human donor in a cohort sampled during active COVID-19.

The gene calls are TRBV5-1 and TRBJ1-1; 8 nucleotides match TRBD1. The CDR3 sequence is 15 residues long. The germline V gene encodes CDR1 SGHRS and CDR2 YFSETQ. With 3 bases clipped from V and 4 bases from J, the junction kept 8 bases outside the gene matches. The CDR3 nucleotides read TGCGCCAGCAGCTCAAACAGGGGGAGTAGCACTGAAGCTTTCTTT. This codes for CASSSNRGSSTEAFF.

The gene calls are TRBV27 and TRBJ1-5; D may be TRBD1 (5 bases). The CDR3 length is 14 residues. The V gene lost 4 bases and the J gene lost 5 bases, with 12 bases spanning the gap. The V gene's germline CDR1 is MNHEY and CDR2 SMNVEV (reference sequence). The CDR3 DNA is TGTGCCAGCAGTTCTGGGGGGATCGATCAGCCCCAGCATTTT. Translated: CASSSGGIDQPQHF.